This entry concerns a single T cell receptor (beta chain). Its cognate antigen is unknown. Trimming left V 3 bases short and J 2 bases short, with 5 bases between. The CDR3 is made up of 13 amino acids. CDR1 is SGHNT and CDR2 is YYREEE in the germline V gene (reference sequence). This sample stems from a study of shared clonotypes between healthy human individuals. General study results and limits: Larger estimated richness was generally recorded for naive subsets relative to memory subsets. Among donors, the sharing of clonotypes was expected to be influenced by sequencing depth.

Donation came from healthy HIV-negative adults that had no recent acute infections or vaccinations. Sorted-subset replicate PCRs used 200 ng of genomic DNA. This amount corresponded to approximately 30,000 T cell genomes. Repertoires were generated with immunoSEQ multiplex PCR, while TCRdb's copy carries only in-frame clones and drops some. Of 800,000 to 1,200,000 clones in the sample, approximately 78% were seen once. The specimen sequenced was memory CD4+ T cells from PBMCs. Subset of the sample: CD45RA-negative fraction. The clonotype was recovered from a man younger than 30 in good health. Some clones in this sample may be carry-over from other donors' samples. This chain uses TRBV5-4 with TRBJ2-2, with no clear D. CDR3 protein: CASSSQNTGELFF. The CDR3 region has the DNA TGTGCCAGCAGCTCCCAAAACACCGGGGAGCTGTTTTTT.